The 3 T cell receptor beta chains below were found in one sample sequenced in a study of T cell changes during pregnancy in multiple sclerosis. Data came from immunoSEQ multiplex PCR; TCRdb stores just in-frame clones and leaves some out. The repertoire consists of roughly 46,000 clones, with roughly 93% occurring once and the leading ten covering more than 3%. This specimen was CD8+ T cells from peripheral blood mononuclear cells, taken after pregnancy. These receptors were taken from a female donor with multiple sclerosis, enrolled in a pregnancy study.

The chain recombines TRBV5-8 with TRBJ2-7; D call uncertain. Germline CDR1 is SGHTS and CDR2 is YDEGEE. Trimming removed 4 bases at V and 3 bases at J, with 11 bases between. The CDR3 has 13 amino acids. The CDR3 coding sequence is TGTGCCAGCAGCCCATCGAGTTTCTACGAGCAGTACTTC. Protein: CASSPSSFYEQYF. Combining the CDR3 with reference TRBV5-8 and TRBJ2-7 gives the whole variable domain EAGVTQSPTHLIKTRGQQATLRCSPISGHTSVYWYQQALGLGLQFLLWYDEGEERNRGNFPPRFSGRQFPNYSSELNVNALELEDSALYLCASSPSSFYEQYFGPGTRLTVT.

The rearrangement joins TRBV5-1 to TRBJ1-1; TRBD1 is a possible D gene (5 bases). This CDR3 comprises 13 residues. The V and J ends lost 5 bases and 3 bases respectively, with 11 bases between them. Looked up from germline, CDR1 is SGHRS and CDR2 is YFSETQ. CDR3 sequence (DNA): TGCGCCAGCAGTGACCCGGGGGACACTGAAGCTTTCTTT. It yields the protein CASSDPGDTEAFF. The variable domain in full, completed from reference TRBV5-1 and TRBJ1-1, reads KAGVTQTPRYLIKTRGQQVTLSCSPISGHRSVSWYQQTPGQGLQFLFEYFSETQRNKGNFPGRFSGRQFSNSRSEMNVSTLELGDSALYLCASSDPGDTEAFFGQGTRLTVV.

This chain links TRBV6-5 with TRBJ1-5, with 8 bases matching TRBD1. There are 14 residues in the CDR3. The V and J ends lost 7 bases and 7 bases, in that order; junction bases with no gene match: 9. CDR1 and CDR2 from the germline V gene are MNHEY and SVGAGI. The CDR3 protein is CASTIVAGGQPQHF. The CDR3 region has the DNA TGTGCCAGCACCATAGTGGCAGGGGGCCAGCCCCAGCATTTT.